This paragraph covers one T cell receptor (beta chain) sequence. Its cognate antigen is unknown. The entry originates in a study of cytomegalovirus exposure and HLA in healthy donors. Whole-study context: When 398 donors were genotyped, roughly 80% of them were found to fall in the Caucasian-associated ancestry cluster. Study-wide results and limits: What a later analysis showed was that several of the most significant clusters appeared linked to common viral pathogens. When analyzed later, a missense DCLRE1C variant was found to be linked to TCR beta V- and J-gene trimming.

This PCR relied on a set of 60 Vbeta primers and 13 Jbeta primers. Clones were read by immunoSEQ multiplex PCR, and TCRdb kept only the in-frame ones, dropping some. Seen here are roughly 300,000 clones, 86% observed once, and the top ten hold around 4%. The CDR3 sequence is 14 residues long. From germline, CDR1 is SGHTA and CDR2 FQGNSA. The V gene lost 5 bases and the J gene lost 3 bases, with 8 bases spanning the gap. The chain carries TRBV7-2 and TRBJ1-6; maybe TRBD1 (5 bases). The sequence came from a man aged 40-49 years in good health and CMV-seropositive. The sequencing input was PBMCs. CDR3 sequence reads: CASSLGGYNSPLHF. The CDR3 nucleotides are TGTGCCAGCAGCCTCGGGGGCTATAATTCACCCCTCCACTTT.